This TCR beta chain was captured by sequencing in a study of cytomegalovirus exposure and HLA in healthy donors. Study findings and constraints: The study designated 150 to 200 TCR beta chains cytomegalovirus-associated. Based on reports, TCR beta sequences accurately predicted HLA-A and HLA-B alleles for most subjects. Being indistinguishable, some V segments were excluded, TRBV6-2 and TRBV6-3 among them.

Trimming took 0 bases from V and 5 from J, leaving 10 bases between them. The CDR3 contains 14 residues. Germline V lookup: CDR1 SGHVS, CDR2 FNYEAQ. The PCR contained 60 Vbeta and 13 Jbeta primers. The table came from immunoSEQ multiplex PCR; TCRdb's copy has only in-frame clones and leaves some out. Of more than 90,000 clones listed, about three quarters were seen once; the top ten hold roughly 7%. On this clone: Its antigen is still unknown.

The chain combines TRBV7-6 with TRBJ1-2, with D possibly matching TRBD1 (5 bases). The sequenced material came from PBMCs. The receptor's source is a man between 35 and 55 years old in good health and CMV-seropositive. CDR3 coding DNA: TGTGCCAGCAGCTTAGCGGGGGAGGGTTATGGCTACACCTTC. Its translation: CASSLAGEGYGYTF.